The clone carrying this T cell receptor (beta chain) was observed a few times. Its target is unknown. Germline CDR1 reads LGHNT; CDR2 reads FRNRAP. V gave up 3 bases and J gave up 5 bases, with 13 bases separating them. There are 14 residues in the CDR3. Primed by a sample-barcoded 5' primer and a J-beta primer mix, a second PCR proceeded for about 7 to 11 cycles. TCRdb itself ran the 5' RACE reads through MiXCR, one entry per CDR3 protein. The data hold 800,000 to 1,000,000 distinct CDR3 sequences, with around 49% observed a single time. These data originate in a study of blood T cells in healthy people across ages. Findings of the study overall: Those diversity estimates obtained from one million T cells were thought to be underestimates.

This TCR derives from a man aged 25-45 years in good health. Sequenced sample: blood. The chain uses TRBV12-5 and TRBJ2-5; D is possibly TRBD1 (6 bases). CDR3 DNA: TGTGCTAGTGGTTTTGGTACAGGGTCGGAGACCCAGTACTTC. Residues: CASGFGTGSETQYF.